This is a list of T cell receptor beta chains from one sample in a study of graft-versus-host responses after intestinal transplantation. No antigen is known for these receptors. Some clones are missing from TCRdb's copy, which holds only in-frame ones; the method was immunoSEQ multiplex PCR. This repertoire shows fewer than 120,000 clones, 90% to 95% found once; its top ten account for about 0.51%. Material: unstimulated CD8+ T cells sorted from spleen or lymph node cells, obtained before intestinal transplant. The receptors were gathered from a human donor who received an intestinal transplant. The CDR3 runs from the conserved cysteine through the conserved F or W. D genes are given only for firm matches. Expanded clones get a size class; other rows say once, few or many, or leave the size out.

TGCGCCAGCAGCCAAGTCGGGATGCGCAATGAGCAGTTCTTC | CASSQVGMRNEQFF | - | TRBJ2-1 | TRBV4-1 | -
TGTGCCAGCGGGACACCCGGAGGAGAGTATGGCTACACCTTC | CASGTPGGEYGYTF | - | TRBJ1-2 | TRBV19 | -
TGTGCCAGCAGTGAGGACCAGGGAGCTTTTTACGAGCAGTACTTC | CASSEDQGAFYEQYF | - | TRBJ2-7 | TRBV2 | -
TGCGCCAGCAGCCGCGGGCGGGACACCGAAAAAAACTATGGCTACACCTTC | CASSRGRDTEKNYGYTF | - | TRBJ1-2 | TRBV4-1 | -
TGTGCCAGCAGTTACTCTCAGGGTGAGGAGCTGTTTTTT | CASSYSQGEELFF | - | TRBJ2-2 | TRBV6-5 | -
TGTGCCTGGAGTGTGGGCATGAACACTGAAGCTTTCTTT | CAWSVGMNTEAFF | - | TRBJ1-1 | TRBV30 | -
TGTGCCTCGACAGGGCTCCAAGAGACCCAGTACTTC | CASTGLQETQYF | TRBD1 | TRBJ2-5 | TRBV30 | once
TGTGCCAGCTCATCCTTAGATAGCGGGAGGATAGAGGATACGCAGTATTTT | CASSSLDSGRIEDTQYF | TRBD2 | TRBJ2-3 | TRBV18 | -
TGTGCCAGCAGTTACGTTGGAGCCCTAAACGAGCAGTACTTC | CASSYVGALNEQYF | - | TRBJ2-7 | TRBV6-5 | -
TGTGCCAGCAGTGAAGCGCTGATCCGGACTAGCGTGTTGGGGGAGCAGTACTTC | CASSEALIRTSVLGEQYF | TRBD2 | TRBJ2-7 | TRBV6-1 | -
TGTGCCAGCAGCCCCAGAGGGCAGACGAACACTGAAGCTTTCTTT | CASSPRGQTNTEAFF | - | TRBJ1-1 | TRBV9 | -
TGTGCCAGCTCACCCGTTAGGGACAGGGGTCGGAACACTGAAGCTTTCTTT | CASSPVRDRGRNTEAFF | TRBD1 | TRBJ1-1 | TRBV18 | -
TGTGCCATCAGTGAGTCGATGGGACAGCACTCCTACGAGCAGTACTTC | CAISESMGQHSYEQYF | TRBD1 | TRBJ2-7 | TRBV10-3 | -
TGCGCCAGCAGCTTGGGACTAGCGGGAATCGGCAATGAGCAGTTCTTC | CASSLGLAGIGNEQFF | TRBD2 | TRBJ2-1 | TRBV5-1 | -
TGTGCCAGCAGCTTCCGGACTAGCGGGAGAAACAATGAGCAGTTCTTC | CASSFRTSGRNNEQFF | TRBD2 | TRBJ2-1 | TRBV11-2 | -
TGTGCCAGCAGTTACTCGTCTGCTAATGAGCAGTTCTTC | CASSYSSANEQFF | - | TRBJ2-1 | TRBV6-6 | -
TGTGCCAGCAGTTCCCCCCGGTCTAGCGGGATCAATGAGCAGTTCTTC | CASSSPRSSGINEQFF | TRBD2 | TRBJ2-1 | TRBV6-5 | -
TGCGCCAGCAGCCAGGGGTACTACGAGCAGTACTTC | CASSQGYYEQYF | - | TRBJ2-7 | TRBV5-1 | once
TGCGCCAGCAGCCAGATCGGGCCTACGGACAATGAGCAGTTCTTC | CASSQIGPTDNEQFF | - | TRBJ2-1 | TRBV4-1 | -
TGTGCCAGCAGCTTAAGGTCATCCGGATCCTACGAGCAGTACTTC | CASSLRSSGSYEQYF | - | TRBJ2-7 | TRBV13 | -
TGCGCCAGCAGACCCGAAATGACAGGGGATCTCACAGATACGCAGTATTTT | CASRPEMTGDLTDTQYF | TRBD1 | TRBJ2-3 | TRBV4-1 | -
TGTGCCAGCAGCCCAGGGGGATCCTACGAGCAGTACTTC | CASSPGGSYEQYF | TRBD1 | TRBJ2-7 | TRBV7-9 | -
TGTGCCAGCAGTCCCGGGAGGCTTGTCGCGGGGGAGCAGTACTTC | CASSPGRLVAGEQYF | TRBD2 | TRBJ2-7 | TRBV6-8 | -
TGTGCCAGCAGTTATGGCAACTTGGGGGAGCTGTTTTTT | CASSYGNLGELFF | - | TRBJ2-2 | TRBV27 | -
TGTGCCAGCAGCCCCCACACCCAGGCTGGGGCGTTCTTC | CASSPHTQAGAFF | - | TRBJ2-1 | TRBV7-2 | -
TGTGCCAGCGGTCCGGCAGGGGGCCAAAAACTGTTTTTT | CASGPAGGQKLFF | TRBD1 | TRBJ1-4 | TRBV27 | -
TGTGCCACCAGCAGAGAAGGGACAGGAGCCGACGAGCAGTACTTC | CATSREGTGADEQYF | TRBD1 | TRBJ2-7 | TRBV15 | -
TGTGCCAGTAGTATCTACAGGGGGCTTGGCACTGAAGCTTTCTTT | CASSIYRGLGTEAFF | TRBD1 | TRBJ1-1 | TRBV19 | -
TGCGCCAGCAGTGAATCTAGCTACAATGAGCAGTTCTTC | CASSESSYNEQFF | - | TRBJ2-1 | TRBV10-2 | -